These T cell receptor beta chains were read from a single sample in a study of blood T cell repertoires in COVID-19. Using immunoSEQ multiplex PCR, the repertoire was profiled, and TCRdb retains in-frame clones only, with some absent. This table has almost 200,000 clones, approximately 87% appearing once. The sample was peripheral blood. The source of these receptors is a woman in her 70s with acute or convalescent COVID-19. CDR3s include the opening cysteine and the closing phenylalanine or tryptophan. A D gene is named only where the DNA matches it firmly. Clone size, where shown, is once, few, many, or a class for clones that have expanded.

D	V	size	J	DNA	CDR3
NA	TRBV29-1	NA	TRBJ2-3	TGCAGCGTTGGCTTGGCTAGCAACACAGATACGCAGTATTTT	CSVGLASNTDTQYF
TRBD1	TRBV27	NA	TRBJ1-1	TGTGCCAGCAGTAGGGACAGGGGGAACACTGAAGCTTTCTTT	CASSRDRGNTEAFF
TRBD1	TRBV19	NA	TRBJ1-1	TGTGCCAGTAGTCAGACAGGGCTCAGAGGTCACTATCTCACTGAAGCTTTCTTT	CASSQTGLRGHYLTEAFF
NA	TRBV21-1	NA	TRBJ2-7	TGTGCCAATGTAGGGGACGAGCAGTACTTC	CANVGDEQYF
NA	TRBV6-1	NA	TRBJ1-2	TGTGCCAGCAGTGAACGAGGCAGCTATGGCTACACCTTC	CASSERGSYGYTF
NA	TRBV19	once	TRBJ1-4	TGTGCCAGTAGTAACCAGGGGCCTAATGAAAAACTGTTTTTT	CASSNQGPNEKLFF
TRBD1	TRBV5-4	NA	TRBJ1-4	TGTGCCAGCAGTTATGACAGGGGGCATGAAAAACTGTTTTTT	CASSYDRGHEKLFF
NA	TRBV5-1	NA	TRBJ2-7	TGCGCCAGCAGCTTGCAGGGGACTACCTACGAGCAGTACTTC	CASSLQGTTYEQYF
NA	TRBV10-3	NA	TRBJ1-2	TGTGCCATCAGTGAAACCGACAGCTATGGCTACACCTTC	CAISETDSYGYTF
TRBD1	TRBV5-6	few	TRBJ1-2	TGTGCCAGCAGCCGGGACAGGGACGTCTATGGCTACACCTTC	CASSRDRDVYGYTF
NA	TRBV2	NA	TRBJ1-1	TGTGCCAGCAGTACAGGTATGAACACTGAAGCTTTCTTT	CASSTGMNTEAFF
TRBD1	TRBV29-1	NA	TRBJ2-7	TGCAGCGTTGTGGGGACAGGGGTGGGGGTCCCCTACGAGCAGTACTTC	CSVVGTGVGVPYEQYF
TRBD2	TRBV27	NA	TRBJ2-1	TGTGCCACCGGTAGAGCGGGGGGTAATGAGCAGTTCTTC	CATGRAGGNEQFF
NA	TRBV5-5	NA	TRBJ1-2	TGTGCCAGCAGCTTCCAGGGGATCCTCTATGGCTACACCTTC	CASSFQGILYGYTF